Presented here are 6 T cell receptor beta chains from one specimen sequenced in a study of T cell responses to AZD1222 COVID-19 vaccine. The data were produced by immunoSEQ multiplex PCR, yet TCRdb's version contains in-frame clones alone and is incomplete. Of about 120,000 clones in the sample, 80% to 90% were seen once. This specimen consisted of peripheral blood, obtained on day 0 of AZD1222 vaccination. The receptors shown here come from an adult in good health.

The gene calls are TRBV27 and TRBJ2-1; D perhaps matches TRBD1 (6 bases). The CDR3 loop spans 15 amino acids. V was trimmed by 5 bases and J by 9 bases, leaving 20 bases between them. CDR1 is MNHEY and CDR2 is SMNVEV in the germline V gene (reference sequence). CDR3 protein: CASSPGTFPHSEQFF. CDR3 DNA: TGTGCCAGCAGTCCCGGGACATTTCCCCACAGTGAGCAGTTCTTC.

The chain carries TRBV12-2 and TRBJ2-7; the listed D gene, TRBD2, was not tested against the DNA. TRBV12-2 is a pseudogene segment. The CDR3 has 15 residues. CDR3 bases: TGTGCAAGTCGCTTAGTTGGGACTAGTGGGTACGAGCAGTACTTC. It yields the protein CASRLVGTSGYEQYF.

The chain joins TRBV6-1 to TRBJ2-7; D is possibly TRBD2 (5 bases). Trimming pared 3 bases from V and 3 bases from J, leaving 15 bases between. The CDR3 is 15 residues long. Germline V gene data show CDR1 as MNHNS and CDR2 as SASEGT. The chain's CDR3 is CASSDLAGIGYEQYF. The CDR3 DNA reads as TGTGCCAGCAGTGATCTCGCCGGGATAGGCTACGAGCAGTACTTC.

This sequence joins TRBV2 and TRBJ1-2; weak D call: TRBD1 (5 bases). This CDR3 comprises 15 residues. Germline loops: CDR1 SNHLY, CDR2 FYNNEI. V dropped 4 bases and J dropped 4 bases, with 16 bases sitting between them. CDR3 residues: CASSGARQGVYGYTF. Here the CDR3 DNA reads TGTGCCAGCAGTGGGGCAAGGCAGGGAGTCTATGGCTACACCTTC.

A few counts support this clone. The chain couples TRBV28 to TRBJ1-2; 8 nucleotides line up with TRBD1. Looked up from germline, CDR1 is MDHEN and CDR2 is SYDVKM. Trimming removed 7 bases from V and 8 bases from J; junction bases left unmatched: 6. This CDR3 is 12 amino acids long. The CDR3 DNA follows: TGTGCCAGCACCTCACAGGGGGTAGGCTACACCTTC. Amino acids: CASTSQGVGYTF.

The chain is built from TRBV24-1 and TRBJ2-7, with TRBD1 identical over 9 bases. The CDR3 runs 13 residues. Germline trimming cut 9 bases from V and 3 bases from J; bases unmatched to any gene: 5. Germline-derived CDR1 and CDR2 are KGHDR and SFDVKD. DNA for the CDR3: TGTGCCACCTCCCCGGGACAGGGCTACGAGCAGTACTTC. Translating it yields CATSPGQGYEQYF.